The 15 T cell receptor beta chains below were found in one sample sequenced in a study of cytotoxic CD8 clonotypes in ibrutinib-treated CLL. This table comes from immunoSEQ multiplex PCR, and its TCRdb copy is limited to in-frame clones, with some not included. This repertoire shows 110,000 or so clones, 58% found once; its top ten account for about 40%. Sequences were derived from PBMCs, sampled after 24 months of ibrutinib treatment. These receptors originate from a human donor with chronic lymphocytic leukemia.

The J gene is TRBJ2-5, the V gene TRBV14, with TRBD2 as a possible D gene (6 bases). CDR1 and CDR2 from the germline V gene are SGHDN and FVKESK. V was pared by 0 bases and J by 1 base, with 12 bases between. This CDR3 has 16 amino acids. CDR3 residues: CASSQEIGSFQETQYF. The CDR3 coding sequence is TGTGCCAGCAGCCAAGAGATCGGGAGCTTCCAAGAGACCCAGTACTTC.

The CDR3 DNA reads as TGTGCCAGCAGCTCGTACGATAGCAATCAGCCCCAGCATTTT. Its translation: CASSSYDSNQPQHF. The rearrangement links TRBV28 to TRBJ1-5; unclear D gene. Germline assignment: CDR1 MDHEN and CDR2 SYDVKM. The CDR3 covers 14 residues. The V gene lost 6 bases and the J gene lost 0 bases, with 9 bases spanning the gap.

V usage is TRBV11-3 and J usage is TRBJ1-6; no clear D gene. V was trimmed by 0 bases and J by 7 bases, leaving 7 bases between them. Germline CDR1 reads SGHNT; CDR2 reads YENEEA. The CDR3 sequence is 14 residues long. Here the CDR3 reads CASSLDGWNSPLHF. CDR3 in DNA: TGTGCCAGCAGCTTAGATGGATGGAATTCACCCCTCCACTTT.

This clone was detected only a few times. This sequence joins TRBV7-3 and TRBJ2-5; 8 bases align to TRBD1. Germline loops: CDR1 SGHTA, CDR2 FQGTGA. This CDR3 region has 14 residues. The V segment lost 4 bases and the J segment 6 bases; nucleotides outside the gene matches: 7. The CDR3 sequence: CASSSGGSGKTQYF. CDR3 DNA sequence: TGTGCCAGCAGCTCAGGGGGCTCGGGAAAGACCCAGTACTTC.

This chain connects TRBV6-1 to TRBJ2-1, with TRBD1 matching over 7 bases. The germline V gene encodes CDR1 MNHNS and CDR2 SASEGT. The CDR3 covers 15 residues. The V segment lost 5 bases and the J segment 1 base; nucleotides outside the gene matches: 5. The CDR3, as DNA: TGTGCCAGCAGTCGGCGACAGGGATCCTACAATGAGCAGTTCTTC. As protein: CASSRRQGSYNEQFF.

V gene TRBV30 combines with J gene TRBJ1-4; 8 bases line up with TRBD1. Germline V gives CDR1 GTSNPN, CDR2 SVGIG (reference sequence). J lost 4 bases, V lost 2 bases, and 6 bases had no gene match. This CDR3 is built from 15 residues. CDR3 in amino acids: CAWSMGTGFNEKLFF. The CDR3 DNA reads as TGTGCCTGGAGTATGGGGACAGGCTTTAATGAAAAACTGTTTTTT.

The V and J genes are TRBV11-3 and TRBJ1-5; D possibly corresponds to TRBD1 (6 bases). The CDR3 contains 14 residues. Trimming removed 3 bases from V and 2 bases from J, with 8 bases in between. Germline lookup yields CDR1 SGHNT and CDR2 YENEEA. CDR3 sequence reads: CASSFTGRNQPQHF. The CDR3 region has the DNA TGTGCCAGCAGCTTTACAGGGCGCAATCAGCCCCAGCATTTT.

DNA of the CDR3: TGCAGCGTTGCAGGCCTGGGGGCGATGCAGACCCAGTACTTC. Translated, it gives CSVAGLGAMQTQYF. The V and J genes are TRBV29-1 and TRBJ2-5; D may be TRBD1 (6 bases). The germline gives CDR1 SQVTM, CDR2 ANQGSEA. V was clipped by 4 bases and J by 6 bases, with 18 bases between them. The CDR3 sequence is 14 residues long.

The V and J genes are TRBV30 and TRBJ1-3; no definite D call. From germline, CDR1 is GTSNPN and CDR2 SVGIG (reference sequence). This CDR3 has 12 residues. The V gene lost 4 bases and the J gene lost 6 bases, with 10 bases spanning the gap. CDR3 sequence: CAWKALANTIYF. The CDR3 bases are TGTGCCTGGAAAGCTTTGGCAAACACCATATATTTT.

The J gene is TRBJ1-1, the V gene TRBV5-1; a weak D match, TRBD1 (5 bases). The CDR3 is 15 residues long. CDR1 SGHRS and CDR2 YFSETQ come from the germline V gene. Trimming took off 4 bases at V and 1 base at J, with 14 bases between the two ends. DNA of the CDR3: TGCGCCAGCAGCCCCAGGGACGGGCGGAACACTGAAGCTTTCTTT. This gives the protein CASSPRDGRNTEAFF.

The V call is TRBV6-1, the J call TRBJ1-2, with a weak D call TRBD1 (5 bases). This CDR3 contains 14 residues. CDR1 and CDR2 from the germline V gene are MNHNS and SASEGT. The V gene lost 5 bases and the J gene lost 4 bases, with 14 bases spanning the gap. CDR3 region: CASSPRGEGYGYTF. The CDR3 DNA is TGTGCCAGCAGTCCTCGGGGGGAGGGCTATGGCTACACCTTC.

In its sample, this clone was seen a few times. The V and J genes are TRBV13 and TRBJ1-1; no reliable D call. The V gene's germline CDR1 is PRHDT and CDR2 FYEKMQ (reference sequence). The CDR3 is made up of 14 amino acids. The V end lost 3 bases, the J end lost 1 base, and 9 bases lay between the germline ends. The CDR3 spells CASSFSTGNTEAFF. Here the CDR3 DNA reads TGTGCCAGCAGCTTTTCTACGGGGAACACTGAAGCTTTCTTT.

The V gene is TRBV6-5, the J gene TRBJ2-1, with 9 bases fitting TRBD1. Germline CDR1 MNHEY, CDR2 SVGAGI. There are 15 residues in the CDR3. Trimming took 7 bases from V and 4 from J; bases not matched to a gene: 8. CDR3 loop: CASKIGGQGYNEQFF. For the CDR3, the DNA is TGTGCCAGCAAAATCGGGGGACAGGGTTACAATGAGCAGTTCTTC.

The CDR3 sequence: CASSFAELWGEQYF. CDR3 sequence (DNA): TGTGCCAGCAGCTTCGCGGAGCTTTGGGGCGAGCAGTACTTC. This chain joins TRBV5-6 and TRBJ2-7, with unresolved D. Trimming left V 2 bases short and J 6 bases short, with 15 bases between. Germline V lookup: CDR1 SGHDT, CDR2 YYEEEE. This CDR3 contains 14 residues.

This clone was seen more than once but under ten times. The chain has TRBV9 and TRBJ1-5; D not resolved. V gave up 0 bases and J gave up 4 bases, with 5 bases separating them. CDR3 length: 13 residues. The germline V gene encodes CDR1 SGDLS and CDR2 YYNGEE. CDR3 sequence reads: CASSVGANQPQHF. In DNA, the CDR3 is TGTGCCAGCAGCGTAGGGGCGAATCAGCCCCAGCATTTT. The variable domain in full, completed from reference TRBV9 and TRBJ1-5, reads DSGVTQTPKHLITATGQRVTLRCSPRSGDLSVYWYQQSLDQGLQFLIQYYNGEERAKGNILERFSAQQFPDLHSELNLSSLELGDSALYFCASSVGANQPQHFGDGTRLSIL.